What follows is one T cell receptor beta chain and its context. As processed by the authors: By means of reference gene primer amplification, nucleated cell counts were estimated. Generated by immunoSEQ multiplex PCR, the TCRdb table keeps only in-frame clones and is missing some. V, J and clone size were drawn from that table, and D and trimming were deduced from the DNA. The sample has over 60,000 clones, about 83% seen once. These data originate in a study of blood T cell repertoires in COVID-19. Germline loops: CDR1 LGHNA, CDR2 YNFKEQ. The CDR3 has 17 amino acids. V lost 4 bases and J lost 1, with 20 bases in between.

The receptor comes from a man in his fifties or sixties with COVID-19, enrolled during active disease. V usage is TRBV4-2 and J usage is TRBJ2-7; TRBD2 is a possible D gene (6 bases). Sequencing was done on a sample of peripheral blood. For the CDR3, the DNA is TGTGCCAGCAGCCTAAGCGGAGGCGGCGGGGATTCCTACGAGCAGTACTTC. It codes for CASSLSGGGGDSYEQYF.